This TCR beta chain was recovered during a study of radiotherapy plus CTLA-4 blockade in lung cancer. Findings of the study overall: Among blood TCR repertoires after radiotherapy plus ipilimumab, tumor-derived clones expanded.

Assay used: immunoSEQ multiplex PCR; TCRdb lists only in-frame clones, some missing. The sample lists 27,000 or so clones, roughly three quarters occurring once. About this clone: Its cognate antigen is unknown.

Each patient with chemo-refractory metastatic non-small-cell lung cancer was treated with focal radiation plus CTLA-4 blockade using ipilimumab. V was shortened by 5 bases and J by 7 bases, with 15 bases between the two germline ends. CDR1 is MDHEN, CDR2 SYDVKM, per germline. This CDR3 region has 15 residues. This sample comprised peripheral blood, obtained from a patient treated with radiotherapy plus ipilimumab. The clonotype originates from a human donor with non-small cell lung cancer that progressed on radiotherapy plus ipilimumab. The chain has TRBV28 and TRBJ1-6; D ambiguous. CDR3 sequence reads: CASSPSRETNSPLHF. CDR3 bases: TGTGCCAGCAGTCCGTCGCGGGAGACCAATTCACCCCTCCACTTT. Based on the CDR3 plus reference TRBV28 and TRBJ1-6, the full variable domain is DVKVTQSSRYLVKRTGEKVFLECVQDMDHENMFWYRQDPGLGLRLIYFSYDVKMKEKGDIPEGYSVSREKKERFSLILESASTNQTSMYLCASSPSRETNSPLHFGNGTRLTVT.